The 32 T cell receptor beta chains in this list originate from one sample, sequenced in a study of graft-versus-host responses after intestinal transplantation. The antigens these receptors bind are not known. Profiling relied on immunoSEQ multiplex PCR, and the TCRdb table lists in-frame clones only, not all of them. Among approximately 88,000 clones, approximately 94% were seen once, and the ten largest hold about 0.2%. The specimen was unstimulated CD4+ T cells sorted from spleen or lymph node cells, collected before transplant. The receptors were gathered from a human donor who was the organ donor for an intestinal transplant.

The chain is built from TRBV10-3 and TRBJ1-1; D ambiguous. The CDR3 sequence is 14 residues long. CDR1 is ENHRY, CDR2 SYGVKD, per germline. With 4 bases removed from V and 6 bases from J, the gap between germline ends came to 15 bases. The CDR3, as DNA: TGTGCCATCAGTGGCAAGGTAGGGAGCCCTGAAGCTTTCTTT. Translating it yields CAISGKVGSPEAFF.

The CDR3 protein is CAISEPDRGYEQYF. The CDR3 DNA sequence: TGTGCCATCAGTGAGCCGGACAGGGGCTACGAGCAGTACTTC. V usage is TRBV10-3 and J usage is TRBJ2-7; 9 positions match TRBD1. Germline CDR1 is ENHRY and CDR2 is SYGVKD. CDR3 length equals 14 residues. Unmatched junction bases numbered 2, after V lost 2 bases and J lost 3 bases.

The CDR3 sequence is CASNRYPGLAGGTEQFF. CDR3 bases: TGTGCCAGCAACCGATACCCGGGACTAGCGGGGGGCACTGAGCAGTTCTTC. The chain links TRBV28 to TRBJ2-1, with 15 bases identical to TRBD2. CDR1 and CDR2 (germline): MDHEN, SYDVKM. With V trimmed by 7 bases and J by 9 bases, 13 bases remained unmatched. The CDR3 contains 17 residues.

CDR3 nucleotides: TGCGCCAGCAGCTTGCGAGCTCCGACGGGGGGAATGAACACTGAAGCTTTCTTT. Protein: CASSLRAPTGGMNTEAFF. This chain uses TRBV5-1 with TRBJ1-1, with D possibly TRBD1 on 5 matching bases. Trimming left V 1 base short and J 0 bases short, with 19 bases between. The CDR3 loop spans 18 amino acids. The germline CDR1 and CDR2 sequences are SGHRS and YFSETQ. The entire variable domain, with the rest obtained from reference TRBV5-1 and TRBJ1-1, is as follows: KAGVTQTPRYLIKTRGQQVTLSCSPISGHRSVSWYQQTPGQGLQFLFEYFSETQRNKGNFPGRFSGRQFSNSRSEMNVSTLELGDSALYLCASSLRAPTGGMNTEAFFGQGTRLTVV.

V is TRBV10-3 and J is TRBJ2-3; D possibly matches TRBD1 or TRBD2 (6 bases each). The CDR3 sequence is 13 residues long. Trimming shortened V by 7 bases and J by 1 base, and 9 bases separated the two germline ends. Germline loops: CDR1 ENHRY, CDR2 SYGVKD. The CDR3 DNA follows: TGTGCCATCACAAGGGGGGGCACAGATACGCAGTATTTT. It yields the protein CAITRGGTDTQYF.

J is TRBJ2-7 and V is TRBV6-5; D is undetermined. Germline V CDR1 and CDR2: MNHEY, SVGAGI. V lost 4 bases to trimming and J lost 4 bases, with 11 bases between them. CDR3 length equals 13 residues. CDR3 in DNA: TGTGCCAGCAGTTTAAGTCCTCCTTACGAGCAGTACTTC. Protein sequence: CASSLSPPYEQYF.

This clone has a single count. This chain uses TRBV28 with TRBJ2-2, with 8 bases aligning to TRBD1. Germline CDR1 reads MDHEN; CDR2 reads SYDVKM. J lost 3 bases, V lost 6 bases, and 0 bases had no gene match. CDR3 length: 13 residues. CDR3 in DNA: TGTGCCAGCAGACAGGGGGACACCGGGGAGCTGTTTTTT. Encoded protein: CASRQGDTGELFF.

The CDR3 region is CASSLFATSGAYRNEQFF. The CDR3 DNA reads TGTGCCAGCAGCTTGTTCGCGACTAGCGGTGCCTACCGCAATGAGCAGTTCTTC. This sequence joins TRBV5-8 and TRBJ2-1; 9 positions match TRBD2. Trimming cost V 1 base and J 6 bases; bases outside gene matches: 14. Looked up from germline, CDR1 is SGHTS and CDR2 is YDEGEE. This CDR3 is built from 18 residues.

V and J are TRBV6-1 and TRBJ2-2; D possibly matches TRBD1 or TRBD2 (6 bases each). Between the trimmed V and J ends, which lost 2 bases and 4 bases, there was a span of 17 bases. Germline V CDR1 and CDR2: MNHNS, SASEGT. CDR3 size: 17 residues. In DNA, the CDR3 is TGTGCCAGCAGTGAATATCATGGGGGGCTTAGCACCGGGGAGCTGTTTTTT. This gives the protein CASSEYHGGLSTGELFF.

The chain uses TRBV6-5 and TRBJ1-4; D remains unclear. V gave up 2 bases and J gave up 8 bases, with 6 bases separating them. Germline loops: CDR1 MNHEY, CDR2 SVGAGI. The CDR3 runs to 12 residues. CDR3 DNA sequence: TGTGCCAGCAGTTACACGGGGGAAAAACTGTTTTTT. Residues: CASSYTGEKLFF.

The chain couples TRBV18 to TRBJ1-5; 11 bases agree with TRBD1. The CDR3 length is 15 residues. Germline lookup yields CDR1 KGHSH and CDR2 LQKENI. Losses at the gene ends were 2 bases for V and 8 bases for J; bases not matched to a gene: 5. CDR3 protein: CASSPGTGGAEPQHF. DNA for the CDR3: TGTGCCAGCTCACCAGGGACAGGGGGAGCGGAGCCCCAGCATTTT.

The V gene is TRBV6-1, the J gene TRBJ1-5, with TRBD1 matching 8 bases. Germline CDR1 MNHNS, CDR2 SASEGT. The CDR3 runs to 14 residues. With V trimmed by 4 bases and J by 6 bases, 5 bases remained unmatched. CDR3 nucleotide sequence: TGTGCCAGCAGTGTTTCAGGGGGCGGTCAGCCCCAGCATTTT. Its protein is CASSVSGGGQPQHF.

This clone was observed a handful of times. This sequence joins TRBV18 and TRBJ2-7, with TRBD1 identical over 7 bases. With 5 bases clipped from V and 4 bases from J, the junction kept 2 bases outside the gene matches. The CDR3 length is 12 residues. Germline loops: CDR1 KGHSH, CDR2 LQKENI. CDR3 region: CASSSGQYEQYF. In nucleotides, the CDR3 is TGTGCCAGCTCATCGGGACAGTACGAGCAGTACTTC.

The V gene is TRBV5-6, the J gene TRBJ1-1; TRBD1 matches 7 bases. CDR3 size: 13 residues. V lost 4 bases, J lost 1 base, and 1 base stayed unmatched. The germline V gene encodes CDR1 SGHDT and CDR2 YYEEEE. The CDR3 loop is CASSRDRNTEAFF. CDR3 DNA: TGTGCCAGCAGCCGGGACAGGAACACTGAAGCTTTCTTT.

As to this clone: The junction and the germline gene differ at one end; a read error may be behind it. CDR3 sequence reads: CASRLSYGGYAF. CDR3 DNA: TGTGCCAGCCGCCTGAGTTATGGTGGCTACGCCTTC. The chain recombines TRBV6-1 with TRBJ1-2, with D unresolved. CDR1 and CDR2 (germline): MNHNS, SASEGT. The CDR3 has 12 residues.

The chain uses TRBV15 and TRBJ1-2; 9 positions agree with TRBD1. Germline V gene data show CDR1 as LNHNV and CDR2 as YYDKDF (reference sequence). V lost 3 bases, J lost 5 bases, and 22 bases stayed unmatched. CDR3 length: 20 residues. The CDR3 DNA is TGTGCCACCAGCAGCATATACCCTACCGGGACAGGGTTAACTTCGTATGGCTACACCTTC. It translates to CATSSIYPTGTGLTSYGYTF.

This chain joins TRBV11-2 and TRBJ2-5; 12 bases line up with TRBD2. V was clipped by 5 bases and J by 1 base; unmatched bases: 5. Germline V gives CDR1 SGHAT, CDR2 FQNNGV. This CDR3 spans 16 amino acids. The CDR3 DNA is TGTGCCAGCAGCCGACTAGCGGGGGCCCTCCAAGAGACCCAGTACTTC. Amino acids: CASSRLAGALQETQYF. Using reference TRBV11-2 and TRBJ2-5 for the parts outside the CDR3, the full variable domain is EAGVAQSPRYKIIEKRQSVAFWCNPISGHATLYWYQQILGQGPKLLIQFQNNGVVDDSQLPKDRFSAERLKGVDSTLKIQPAKLEDSAVYLCASSRLAGALQETQYFGPGTRLLVL.

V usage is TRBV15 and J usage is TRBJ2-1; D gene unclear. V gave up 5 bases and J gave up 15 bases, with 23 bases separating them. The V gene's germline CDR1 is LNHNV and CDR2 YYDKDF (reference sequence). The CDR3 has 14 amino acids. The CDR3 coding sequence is TGTGCCACCAGCCAAGGGCCAATAGATTTCCCCACGTTCTTC. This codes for CATSQGPIDFPTFF.

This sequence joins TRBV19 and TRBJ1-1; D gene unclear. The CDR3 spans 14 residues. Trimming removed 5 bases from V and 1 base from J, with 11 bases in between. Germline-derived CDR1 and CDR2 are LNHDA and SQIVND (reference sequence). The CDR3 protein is CASSARTENTEAFF. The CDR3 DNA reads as TGTGCCAGTAGTGCAAGGACCGAGAACACTGAAGCTTTCTTT.

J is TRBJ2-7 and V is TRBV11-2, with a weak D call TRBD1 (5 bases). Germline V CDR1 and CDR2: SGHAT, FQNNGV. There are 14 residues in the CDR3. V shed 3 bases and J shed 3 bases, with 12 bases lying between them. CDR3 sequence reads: CASSFSPRDYEQYF. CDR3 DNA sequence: TGTGCCAGCAGCTTTTCACCCAGGGACTACGAGCAGTACTTC. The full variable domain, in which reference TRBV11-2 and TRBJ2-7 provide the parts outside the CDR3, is EAGVAQSPRYKIIEKRQSVAFWCNPISGHATLYWYQQILGQGPKLLIQFQNNGVVDDSQLPKDRFSAERLKGVDSTLKIQPAKLEDSAVYLCASSFSPRDYEQYFGPGTRLTVT.

The CDR3 spells CASSPNRGSFPNSPLHF. The CDR3 nucleotides read TGTGCCAGCAGCCCCAACAGGGGATCTTTTCCCAATTCACCCCTCCACTTT. The V and J genes are TRBV11-2 and TRBJ1-6; TRBD1 matches at 7 bases. V gave up 5 bases and J gave up 7 bases; unmatched junction bases: 14. The CDR3 is made up of 17 amino acids. Germline assignment: CDR1 SGHAT and CDR2 FQNNGV.

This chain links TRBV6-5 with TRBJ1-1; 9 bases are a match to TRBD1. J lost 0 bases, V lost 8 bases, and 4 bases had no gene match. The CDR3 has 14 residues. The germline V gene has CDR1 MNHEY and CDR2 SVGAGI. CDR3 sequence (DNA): TGTGCCAGCCACAGGGGGCCGGTGAACACTGAAGCTTTCTTT. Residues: CASHRGPVNTEAFF.

CDR3 nucleotide sequence: TGCGCCAGCAGCTTGCAACTTCCAGGAAACTATGGCTACACCTTC. Protein sequence: CASSLQLPGNYGYTF. V usage is TRBV5-1 and J usage is TRBJ1-2; no reliable D call. CDR1 and CDR2 from the germline V gene are SGHRS and YFSETQ. Trimming pared 1 base from V and 2 bases from J, leaving 12 bases between. The CDR3 has 15 residues.

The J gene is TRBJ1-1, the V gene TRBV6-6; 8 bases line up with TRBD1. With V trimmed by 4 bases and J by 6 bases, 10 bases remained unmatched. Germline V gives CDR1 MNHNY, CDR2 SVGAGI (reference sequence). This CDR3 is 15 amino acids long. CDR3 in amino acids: CASSWDRSVDSEAFF. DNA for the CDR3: TGTGCCAGCAGTTGGGACAGGTCCGTTGACTCTGAAGCTTTCTTT.

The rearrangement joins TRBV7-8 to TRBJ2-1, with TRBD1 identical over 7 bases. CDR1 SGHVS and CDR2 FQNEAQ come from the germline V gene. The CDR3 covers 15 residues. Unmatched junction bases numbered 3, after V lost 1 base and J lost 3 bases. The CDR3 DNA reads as TGTGCCAGCAGCTTAGGTAGGGACAGCTACAATGAGCAGTTCTTC. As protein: CASSLGRDSYNEQFF.

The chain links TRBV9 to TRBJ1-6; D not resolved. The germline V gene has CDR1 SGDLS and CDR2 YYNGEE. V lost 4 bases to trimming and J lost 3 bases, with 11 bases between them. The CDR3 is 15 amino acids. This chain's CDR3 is CASSPGPLYNSPLHF. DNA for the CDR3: TGTGCCAGCAGCCCCGGACCGCTCTATAATTCACCCCTCCACTTT.

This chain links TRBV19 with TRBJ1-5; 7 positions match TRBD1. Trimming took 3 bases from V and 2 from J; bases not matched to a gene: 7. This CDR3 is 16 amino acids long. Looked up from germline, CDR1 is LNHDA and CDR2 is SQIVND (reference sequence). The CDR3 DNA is TGTGCCAGTAGTATTGTTAACAGGGGCGGCAATCAGCCCCAGCATTTT. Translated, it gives CASSIVNRGGNQPQHF. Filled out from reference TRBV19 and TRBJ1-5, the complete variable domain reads DGGITQSPKYLFRKEGQNVTLSCEQNLNHDAMYWYRQDPGQGLRLIYYSQIVNDFQKGDIAEGYSVSREKKESFPLTVTSAQKNPTAFYLCASSIVNRGGNQPQHFGDGTRLSIL.

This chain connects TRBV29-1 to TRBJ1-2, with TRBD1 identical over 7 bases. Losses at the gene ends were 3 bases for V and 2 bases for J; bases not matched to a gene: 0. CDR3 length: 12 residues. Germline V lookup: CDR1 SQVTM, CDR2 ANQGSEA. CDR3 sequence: CSVDRGNYGYTF. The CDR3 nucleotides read TGCAGCGTTGACAGGGGGAACTATGGCTACACCTTC.

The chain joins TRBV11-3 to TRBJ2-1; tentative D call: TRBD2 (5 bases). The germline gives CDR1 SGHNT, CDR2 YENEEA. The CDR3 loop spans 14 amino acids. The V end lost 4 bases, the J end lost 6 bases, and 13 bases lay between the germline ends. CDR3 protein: CASSSSTGGNEQFF. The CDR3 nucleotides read TGTGCCAGCAGCTCTAGCACTGGCGGCAATGAGCAGTTCTTC. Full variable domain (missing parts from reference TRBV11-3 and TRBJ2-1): EAGVVQSPRYKIIEKKQPVAFWCNPISGHNTLYWYLQNLGQGPELLIRYENEEAVDDSQLPKDRFSAERLKGVDSTLKIQPAELGDSAVYLCASSSSTGGNEQFFGPGTRLTVL.

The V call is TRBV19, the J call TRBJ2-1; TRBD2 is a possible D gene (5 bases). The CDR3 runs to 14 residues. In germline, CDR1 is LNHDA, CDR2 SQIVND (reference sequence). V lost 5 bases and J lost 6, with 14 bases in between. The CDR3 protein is CASSLGWAGNEQFF. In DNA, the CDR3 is TGTGCCAGTAGTTTGGGTTGGGCGGGCAATGAGCAGTTCTTC.

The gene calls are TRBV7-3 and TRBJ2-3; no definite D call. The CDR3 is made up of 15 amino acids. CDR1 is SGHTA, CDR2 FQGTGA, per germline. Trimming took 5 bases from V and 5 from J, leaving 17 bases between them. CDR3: CASSLRPGPKDTQYF. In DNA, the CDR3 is TGTGCCAGCAGCCTTCGACCCGGGCCAAAAGATACGCAGTATTTT.

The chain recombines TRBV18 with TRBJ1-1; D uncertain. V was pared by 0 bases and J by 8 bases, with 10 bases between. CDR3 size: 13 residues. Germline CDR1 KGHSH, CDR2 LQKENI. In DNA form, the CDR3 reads TGTGCCAGCTCACCACCAACGGGGATGGAAGCTTTCTTT. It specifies CASSPPTGMEAFF. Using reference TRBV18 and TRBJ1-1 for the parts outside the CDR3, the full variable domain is NAGVMQNPRHLVRRRGQEARLRCSPMKGHSHVYWYRQLPEEGLKFMVYLQKENIIDESGMPKERFSAEFPKEGPSILRIQQVVRGDSAAYFCASSPPTGMEAFFGQGTRLTVV.